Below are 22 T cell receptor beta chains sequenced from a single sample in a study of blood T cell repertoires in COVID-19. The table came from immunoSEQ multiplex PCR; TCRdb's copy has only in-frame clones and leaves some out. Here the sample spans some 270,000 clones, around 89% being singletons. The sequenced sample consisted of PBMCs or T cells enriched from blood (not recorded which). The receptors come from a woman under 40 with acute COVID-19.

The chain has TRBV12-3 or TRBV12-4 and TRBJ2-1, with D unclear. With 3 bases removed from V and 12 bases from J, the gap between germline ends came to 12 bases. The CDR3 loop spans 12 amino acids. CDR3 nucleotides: TGTGCCAGCAGTTTTGGTGTGACTGGGCAGTTCTTC. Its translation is CASSFGVTGQFF.

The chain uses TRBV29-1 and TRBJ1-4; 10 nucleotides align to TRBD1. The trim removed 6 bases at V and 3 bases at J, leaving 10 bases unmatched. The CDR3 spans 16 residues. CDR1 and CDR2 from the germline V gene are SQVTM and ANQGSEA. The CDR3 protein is CSVAGDRGLSNEKLFF. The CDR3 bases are TGCAGCGTAGCTGGAGACAGGGGGCTTTCTAATGAAAAACTGTTTTTT. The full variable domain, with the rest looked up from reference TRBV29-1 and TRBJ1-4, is SAVISQKPSRDICQRGTSLTIQCQVDSQVTMMFWYRQQPGQSLTLIATANQGSEATYESGFVIDKFPISRPNLTFSTLTVSNMSPEDSSIYLCSVAGDRGLSNEKLFFGSGTQLSVL.

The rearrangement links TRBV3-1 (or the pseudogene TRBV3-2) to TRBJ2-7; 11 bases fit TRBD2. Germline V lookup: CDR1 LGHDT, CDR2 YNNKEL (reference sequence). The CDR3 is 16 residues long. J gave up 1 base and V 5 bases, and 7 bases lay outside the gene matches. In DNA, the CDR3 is TGTGCCAGCAGCATGGCCGGGACTAGCGGTTCCTACGAGCAGTACTTC. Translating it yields CASSMAGTSGSYEQYF.

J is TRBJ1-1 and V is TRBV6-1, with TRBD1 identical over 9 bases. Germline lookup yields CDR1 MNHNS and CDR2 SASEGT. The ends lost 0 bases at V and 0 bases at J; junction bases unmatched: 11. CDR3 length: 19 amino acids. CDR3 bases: TGTGCCAGCAGTGAAGCCTTCAGGACAGGGGTCAATATGAACACTGAAGCTTTCTTT. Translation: CASSEAFRTGVNMNTEAFF.

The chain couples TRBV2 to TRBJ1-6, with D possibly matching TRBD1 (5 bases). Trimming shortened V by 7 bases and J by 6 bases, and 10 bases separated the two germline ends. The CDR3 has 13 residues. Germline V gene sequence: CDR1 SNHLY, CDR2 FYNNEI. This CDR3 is CASMGQGNSPLHF. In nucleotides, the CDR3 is TGTGCCAGCATGGGGCAGGGTAATTCACCCCTCCACTTT.

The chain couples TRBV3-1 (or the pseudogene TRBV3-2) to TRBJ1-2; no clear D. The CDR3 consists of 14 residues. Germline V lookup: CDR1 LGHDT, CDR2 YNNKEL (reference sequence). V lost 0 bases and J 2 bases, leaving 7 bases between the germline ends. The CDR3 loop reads CASSQDRGNYGYTF. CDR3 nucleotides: TGTGCCAGCAGCCAAGACCGCGGAAACTATGGCTACACCTTC.

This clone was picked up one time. In DNA, the CDR3 is TGCAGCGTTGAGGCAGGGGGCACTGAAGCTTTCTTT. It encodes CSVEAGGTEAFF. V usage is TRBV29-1 and J usage is TRBJ1-1; 7 bases match TRBD1. With 3 bases clipped from V and 4 bases from J, the junction kept 2 bases outside the gene matches. CDR3 length: 12 residues. Germline V gives CDR1 SQVTM, CDR2 ANQGSEA.

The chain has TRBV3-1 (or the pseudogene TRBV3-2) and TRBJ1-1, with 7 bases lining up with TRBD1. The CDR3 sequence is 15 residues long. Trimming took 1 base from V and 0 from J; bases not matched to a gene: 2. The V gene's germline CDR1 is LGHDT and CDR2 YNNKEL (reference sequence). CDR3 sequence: CASSQVTGVNTEAFF. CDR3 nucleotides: TGTGCCAGCAGCCAAGTCACAGGGGTGAACACTGAAGCTTTCTTT.

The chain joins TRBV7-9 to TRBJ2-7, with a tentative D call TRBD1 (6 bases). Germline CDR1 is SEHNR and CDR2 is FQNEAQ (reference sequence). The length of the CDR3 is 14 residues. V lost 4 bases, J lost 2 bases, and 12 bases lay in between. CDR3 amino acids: CASSSGTLTYEQYF. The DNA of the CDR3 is TGTGCCAGCAGCTCAGGGACATTAACCTACGAGCAGTACTTC.

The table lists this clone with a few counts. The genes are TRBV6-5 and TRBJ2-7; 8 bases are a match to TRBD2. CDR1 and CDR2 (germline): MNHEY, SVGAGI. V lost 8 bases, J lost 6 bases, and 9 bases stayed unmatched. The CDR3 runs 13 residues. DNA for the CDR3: TGTGCCAGCCCCAGCGGGAGAGGGCTCGAGCAGTACTTC. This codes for CASPSGRGLEQYF.

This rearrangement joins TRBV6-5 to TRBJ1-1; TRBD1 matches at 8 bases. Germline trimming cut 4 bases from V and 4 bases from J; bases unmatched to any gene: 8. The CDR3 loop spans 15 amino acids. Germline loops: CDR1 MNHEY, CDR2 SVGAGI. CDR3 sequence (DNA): TGTGCCAGCAGTTCTGAAGACAGGGGAAGCACTGAAGCTTTCTTT. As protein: CASSSEDRGSTEAFF.

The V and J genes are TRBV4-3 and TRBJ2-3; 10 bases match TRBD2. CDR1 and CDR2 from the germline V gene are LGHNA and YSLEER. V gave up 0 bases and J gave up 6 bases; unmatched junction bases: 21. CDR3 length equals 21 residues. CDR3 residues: CASSQDPRTGLAGVVADTQYF. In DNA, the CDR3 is TGCGCCAGCAGCCAAGATCCAAGGACTGGGCTAGCGGGAGTCGTCGCGGATACGCAGTATTTT.

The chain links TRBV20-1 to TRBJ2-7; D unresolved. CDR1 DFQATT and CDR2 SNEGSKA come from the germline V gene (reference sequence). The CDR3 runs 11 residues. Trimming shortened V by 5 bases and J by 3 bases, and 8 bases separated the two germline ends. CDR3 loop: CSAPFGYEQYF. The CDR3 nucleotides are TGCAGTGCTCCCTTCGGCTACGAGCAGTACTTC.

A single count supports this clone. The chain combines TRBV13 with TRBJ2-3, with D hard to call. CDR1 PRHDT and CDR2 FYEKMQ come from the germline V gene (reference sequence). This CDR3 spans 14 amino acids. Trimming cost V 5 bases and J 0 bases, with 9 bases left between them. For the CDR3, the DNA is TGTGCCAGCAGCCTAGATTCTAGCACAGATACGCAGTATTTT. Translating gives CASSLDSSTDTQYF.

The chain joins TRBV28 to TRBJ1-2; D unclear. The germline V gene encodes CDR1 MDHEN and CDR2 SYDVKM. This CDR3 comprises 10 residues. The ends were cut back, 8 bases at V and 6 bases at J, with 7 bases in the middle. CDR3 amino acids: CASGLDGYTF. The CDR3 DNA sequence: TGTGCCAGCGGACTTGATGGCTACACCTTC.

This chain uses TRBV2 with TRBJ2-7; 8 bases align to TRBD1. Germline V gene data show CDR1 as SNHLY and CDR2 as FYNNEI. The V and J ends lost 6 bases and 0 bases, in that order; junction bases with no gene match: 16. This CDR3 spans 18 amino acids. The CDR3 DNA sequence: TGTGCCAGCAGCCCCCAGTACAGGGGGTCCGCGTACTCCTACGAGCAGTACTTC. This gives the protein CASSPQYRGSAYSYEQYF. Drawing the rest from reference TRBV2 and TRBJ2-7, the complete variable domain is EPEVTQTPSHQVTQMGQEVILRCVPISNHLYFYWYRQILGQKVEFLVSFYNNEISEKSEIFDDQFSVERPDGSNFTLKIRSTKLEDSAMYFCASSPQYRGSAYSYEQYFGPGTRLTVT.

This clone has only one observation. The CDR3 spells CASSMLAGGVNEQFF. The CDR3 region has the DNA TGTGCCAGTAGTATGTTAGCGGGAGGGGTTAATGAGCAGTTCTTC. This chain joins TRBV19 and TRBJ2-1; 11 positions agree with TRBD2. The CDR3 spans 15 residues. CDR1 and CDR2 (germline): LNHDA, SQIVND (reference sequence). Unmatched junction bases numbered 5, after V lost 3 bases and J lost 7 bases. The variable domain in full, with the rest retrieved from reference TRBV19 and TRBJ2-1, is DGGITQSPKYLFRKEGQNVTLSCEQNLNHDAMYWYRQDPGQGLRLIYYSQIVNDFQKGDIAEGYSVSREKKESFPLTVTSAQKNPTAFYLCASSMLAGGVNEQFFGPGTRLTVL.

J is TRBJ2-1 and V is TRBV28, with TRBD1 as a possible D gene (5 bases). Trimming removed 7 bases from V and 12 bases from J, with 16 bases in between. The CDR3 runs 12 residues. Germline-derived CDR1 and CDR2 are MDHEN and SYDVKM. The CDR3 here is CASNLVGAGQFF. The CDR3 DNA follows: TGTGCCAGCAACCTTGTAGGGGCTGGGCAGTTCTTC.

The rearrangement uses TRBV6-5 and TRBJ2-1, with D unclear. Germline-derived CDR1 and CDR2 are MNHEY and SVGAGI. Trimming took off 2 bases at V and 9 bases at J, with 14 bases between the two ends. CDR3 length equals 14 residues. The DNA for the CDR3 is TGTGCCAGCAGTTACGATTCGACTTTACTTGAGCAGTTCTTC. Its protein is CASSYDSTLLEQFF.

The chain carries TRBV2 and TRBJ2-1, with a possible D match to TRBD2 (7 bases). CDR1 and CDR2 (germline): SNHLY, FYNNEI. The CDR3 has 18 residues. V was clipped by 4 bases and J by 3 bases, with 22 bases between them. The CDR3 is CASSGGGAVPEFYNEQFF. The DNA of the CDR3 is TGTGCCAGCAGTGGTGGGGGGGCGGTCCCCGAATTCTACAATGAGCAGTTCTTC.

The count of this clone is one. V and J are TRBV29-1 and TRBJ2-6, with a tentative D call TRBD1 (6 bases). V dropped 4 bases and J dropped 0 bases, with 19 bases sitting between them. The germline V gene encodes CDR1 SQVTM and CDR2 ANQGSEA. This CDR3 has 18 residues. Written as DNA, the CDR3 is TGCAGCGTTGTGGAAAGGGACATTTCTCTCTCTGGGGCCAACGTCCTGACTTTC. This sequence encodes CSVVERDISLSGANVLTF.

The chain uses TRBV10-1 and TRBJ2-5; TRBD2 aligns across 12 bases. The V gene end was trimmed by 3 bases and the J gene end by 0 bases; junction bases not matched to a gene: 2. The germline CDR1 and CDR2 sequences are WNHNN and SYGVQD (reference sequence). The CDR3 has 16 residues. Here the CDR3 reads CASSELAGGNQETQYF. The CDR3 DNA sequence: TGCGCCAGCAGTGAACTAGCGGGAGGAAACCAAGAGACCCAGTACTTC.